This note documents a single T cell receptor (beta chain) sequence. What it recognizes is unknown. What was amplified from RNA transcripts were TCR beta CDR3 regions. Carried out on the TCR CDR3, a first-round RT-PCR used the HTBI primer set. TCRdb independently ran MiXCR on the multiplex PCR reads; one entry per CDR3 protein. The table records approximately 300,000 distinct CDR3 sequences, about 18% of them present only once. Patients affected by ophthalmopathy presented a Clinical Activity Score of at least 3, a NOSPECS grade of at least 4, and disease duration below 3 months. The sample originates from a study of T cells in Graves' hyperthyroidism and ophthalmopathy. Findings of the study overall: The majority of expanded thyroid clonotypes above 0.001 also appeared in blood.

The CDR3 loop spans 14 amino acids. Germline-derived CDR1 and CDR2 are MNHEY and SMNVEV (reference sequence). V lost 8 bases and J lost 4, with 14 bases in between. This sequence joins TRBV27 and TRBJ1-4, with D perhaps TRBD1 (5 bases). The sequenced material came from blood. The clonotype originates from a woman aged 55 to 70 with Graves' ophthalmopathy. The CDR3 DNA is TGTGCCAGCGGACCTTGGGGCAGTAATGAAAAACTGTTTTTT. This gives the protein CASGPWGSNEKLFF.